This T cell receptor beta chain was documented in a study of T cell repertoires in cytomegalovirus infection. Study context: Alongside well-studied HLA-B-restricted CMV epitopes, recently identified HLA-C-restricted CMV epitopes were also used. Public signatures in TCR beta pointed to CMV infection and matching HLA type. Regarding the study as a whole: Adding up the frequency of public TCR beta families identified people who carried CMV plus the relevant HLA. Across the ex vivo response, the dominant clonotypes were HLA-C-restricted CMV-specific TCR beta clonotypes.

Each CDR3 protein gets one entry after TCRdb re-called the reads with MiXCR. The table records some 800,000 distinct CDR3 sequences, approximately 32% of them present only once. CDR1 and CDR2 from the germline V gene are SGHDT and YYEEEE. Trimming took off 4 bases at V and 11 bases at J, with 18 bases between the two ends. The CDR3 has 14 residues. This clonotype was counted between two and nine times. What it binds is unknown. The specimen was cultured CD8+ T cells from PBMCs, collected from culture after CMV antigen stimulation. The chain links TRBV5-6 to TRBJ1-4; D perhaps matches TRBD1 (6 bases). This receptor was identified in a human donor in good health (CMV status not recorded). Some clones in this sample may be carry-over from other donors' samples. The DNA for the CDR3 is TGTGCCAGCAGCGTCGGGGGCGCCTGGGGGAAACTGTTTTTT. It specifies CASSVGGAWGKLFF.